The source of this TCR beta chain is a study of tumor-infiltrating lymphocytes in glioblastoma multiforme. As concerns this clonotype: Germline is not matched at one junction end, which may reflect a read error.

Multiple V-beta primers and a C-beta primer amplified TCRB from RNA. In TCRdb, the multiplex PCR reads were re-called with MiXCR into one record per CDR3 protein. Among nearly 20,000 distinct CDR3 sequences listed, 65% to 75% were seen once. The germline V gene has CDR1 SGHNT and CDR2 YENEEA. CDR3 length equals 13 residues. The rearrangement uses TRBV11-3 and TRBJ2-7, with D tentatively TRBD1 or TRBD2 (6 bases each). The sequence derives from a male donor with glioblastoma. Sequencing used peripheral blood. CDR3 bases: TGTGTCAGCAGCTCGAGGGGGGAGGTTGAGCAGTACTTC. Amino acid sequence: CVSSSRGEVEQYF.